This record concerns one T cell receptor (beta chain) sequence. What it binds is not known. Sequencing was performed with immunoSEQ multiplex PCR; in TCRdb, only in-frame clones are kept and a portion is missing. The table includes 70,000 or so clones, about nine tenths detected once. Trimming took off 0 bases at V and 6 bases at J, with 10 bases between the two ends. CDR3 length: 13 amino acids. Germline V CDR1 and CDR2: SGHRS, YFSETQ. This entry comes from a study of OX40 agonist ivuxolimab in advanced cancers. For the study at large: Patients in the trial were receiving intravenous ivuxolimab every 2 weeks, at doses of 0.01 to 10 mg/kg. The study's findings and limits: With doses of 0.1 to 3.0 mg/kg, CD4+ and CD8+ blood T cells had undergone clonal expansion by week 6. CD8+ T cells were the subset that, on average, had more expanded clones than CD4+.

Sequenced material: CD4+ or CD8+ T cells sorted from blood, taken in a trial of the OX40 agonist ivuxolimab. The V gene is TRBV5-1, the J gene TRBJ2-7; D gene unclear. The source of this sequence is an adult with an advanced solid tumor such as melanoma, head and neck, liver or kidney cancer. The CDR3 sequence: CASSLGYYSEQYF. CDR3 sequence (DNA): TGCGCCAGCAGCTTGGGGTATTACTCCGAGCAGTACTTC.